The rows below give T cell receptor beta chains drawn from one sample of a study of OX40 agonist ivuxolimab in advanced cancers. Produced via immunoSEQ multiplex PCR; TCRdb's table is partial and in-frame only. The table lists approximately 76,000 clones, over 75% of them singletons, with less than 6% in the top ten. The specimen was CD4+ or CD8+ T cells sorted from blood, collected in a trial of the OX40 agonist ivuxolimab. The receptors shown here come from an adult with an advanced solid tumor such as melanoma, head and neck, liver or kidney cancer. Each CDR3 is given with its conserved first and last residue. D genes are given only for firm matches. Clone size appears in some rows only: once, few, many, or a class for an expanded clone.

DNA | CDR3 | J | D | size | V
TGTGCCAGCAGCTTACTGGTAGGGCGGGGAGAGCAGTACTTC | CASSLLVGRGEQYF | TRBJ2-7 | . | once | TRBV7-9
TGTGCCAGCAGCTCGGATTCGACAGGGGGTGGGGCAGATACGCAGTATTTT | CASSSDSTGGGADTQYF | TRBJ2-3 | TRBD1 | . | TRBV7-2
TGTGCCAGCCTACCTTGGGCTAGCGGGACTAGCACAGATACGCAGTATTTT | CASLPWASGTSTDTQYF | TRBJ2-3 | TRBD2 | . | TRBV27
TGTGCCTCGGGCGTGGGAGGCTCGCATCAAAACATTCAGTACTTC | CASGVGGSHQNIQYF | TRBJ2-4 | . | . | TRBV5-6
TGTGCCAGCAGTTATCGGCTAGCGGGACCCGACGAGCAGTACTTC | CASSYRLAGPDEQYF | TRBJ2-7 | TRBD2 | . | TRBV6-5
TGTGCCAGCACAAGGACAGGGAATAGCAATCAGCCCCAGCATTTT | CASTRTGNSNQPQHF | TRBJ1-5 | TRBD1 | few | TRBV6-6
TGTGCCAGCAGCTTAAACGGCGGTAGCACAGATACGCAGTATTTT | CASSLNGGSTDTQYF | TRBJ2-3 | . | . | TRBV7-3
TGTGCCAGCAGCGTATTCGGACAGCCATATGGCTACACCTTC | CASSVFGQPYGYTF | TRBJ1-2 | . | . | TRBV9
TGCGCCAGCAGTTCAGGGGGCACTGAAGCTTTCTTT | CASSSGGTEAFF | TRBJ1-1 | TRBD1 | . | TRBV10-1
TGCGCCAGCAGTGCAATCGGGAGGTCGAAAGATACGCAGTATTTT | CASSAIGRSKDTQYF | TRBJ2-3 | TRBD2 | . | TRBV10-2
TGTGCCAGCAGCCTGGTTGTGGGGGGCCCTTTAAATAAGCAGTACTTC | CASSLVVGGPLNKQYF | TRBJ2-7 | . | . | TRBV7-2
TGTGCCAGCCTTGAAGAGGGCCGCTATGGCTACACCTTC | CASLEEGRYGYTF | TRBJ1-2 | . | . | TRBV2
TGTGCCAGCAGCTTGGCGACGGGGGAGACCCAGTACTTC | CASSLATGETQYF | TRBJ2-5 | . | . | TRBV5-6
TGTGCCAGCTCACCTGACCGGGTTACAGATACGCAGTATTTT | CASSPDRVTDTQYF | TRBJ2-3 | . | once | TRBV18
TGTGCCAGCAGTGAAGCTGGGACTAGCGGAATCACAGATACGCAGTATTTT | CASSEAGTSGITDTQYF | TRBJ2-3 | TRBD2 | . | TRBV2
TGTGCCAGCAGCTTTGATAGCGGGGTACCTGGGGAGCTGTTTTTT | CASSFDSGVPGELFF | TRBJ2-2 | TRBD2 | . | TRBV7-2
TGTGCCAGCAGCTTAGAACAAGGCCGGCGGCAGTTCTTC | CASSLEQGRRQFF | TRBJ2-1 | . | . | TRBV7-9
TGTGCCAGCAGTTATAAGCGGGACGTCCCCAATGAGCAGTTCTTC | CASSYKRDVPNEQFF | TRBJ2-1 | TRBD2 | . | TRBV7-2
TGTGCCAGCAGCGCCGGGACAGCTGGAAACACCATATATTTT | CASSAGTAGNTIYF | TRBJ1-3 | TRBD1 | . | TRBV2
TGTGCCAGCAGCCTGGACGGACAGGGGCTGAACACTGAAGCTTTCTTT | CASSLDGQGLNTEAFF | TRBJ1-1 | TRBD1 | . | TRBV5-6
TGTGCCAGCAGCTTAGGACTAGCGGGGTACAATGAGCAGTTCTTC | CASSLGLAGYNEQFF | TRBJ2-1 | TRBD2 | . | TRBV5-6
TGTGCCAGTCGAGACATCCAGCTTGCTGGAAACACCATATATTTT | CASRDIQLAGNTIYF | TRBJ1-3 | . | . | TRBV19
TGTGCCAGCAGCTCAGGGGATACTGAAGCTTTCTTT | CASSSGDTEAFF | TRBJ1-1 | . | . | TRBV9
TGTGCCAGCCGGACTTTAGGTGTGGCAGATACGCAGTATTTT | CASRTLGVADTQYF | TRBJ2-3 | . | . | TRBV19
TGTGCCAGCAGTGAGGGGCTCCTAGCGGGGCGCACAGATACGCAGTATTTT | CASSEGLLAGRTDTQYF | TRBJ2-3 | TRBD2 | . | TRBV2
TGTGCCAGCAGTTACCCTGGGACAGGGCAAGAGACCCAGTACTTC | CASSYPGTGQETQYF | TRBJ2-5 | TRBD1 | . | TRBV6-6
TGCAGCGTTGAAGATCGTAGATACTCTGGGGCCAACGTCCTGACTTTC | CSVEDRRYSGANVLTF | TRBJ2-6 | . | few | TRBV29-1
TGCGCCAGCAGTGACAGAAGTTATGGCTACACCTTC | CASSDRSYGYTF | TRBJ1-2 | . | few | TRBV10-2
TGCGCCAGCAGCCAAGGACAGGGGCCCTACAATGAGCAGTTCTTC | CASSQGQGPYNEQFF | TRBJ2-1 | TRBD1 | . | TRBV4-3
TGTGCCAGCAGTGAACAACAGGGGCCCGGGGAGCTGTTTTTT | CASSEQQGPGELFF | TRBJ2-2 | TRBD1 | . | TRBV2
TGTGCCAGTAGTGTACTACAGGGTCAAGGCACCGGGGAGCTGTTTTTT | CASSVLQGQGTGELFF | TRBJ2-2 | . | . | TRBV19
TGCGCCAGCAGCTTGCGGCAGGATAACACTGAAGCTTTCTTT | CASSLRQDNTEAFF | TRBJ1-1 | . | . | TRBV5-1
TGTGCCAGCAGCTTTCAGACAGGGAGTTCACCCCTCCACTTT | CASSFQTGSSPLHF | TRBJ1-6 | TRBD1 | . | TRBV7-9
TGTGCCAGCAGTTACTCAGCAGGGTACATGGCCGAGCAGTACTTC | CASSYSAGYMAEQYF | TRBJ2-7 | . | once | TRBV6-5
TGTGCCAGCAGCCCCGAGTTAGGGAACACTGAAGCTTTCTTT | CASSPELGNTEAFF | TRBJ1-1 | . | few | TRBV7-2
TGCAGCGTCCGACAGGGCCAAGAGACCCAGTACTTC | CSVRQGQETQYF | TRBJ2-5 | TRBD1 | few | TRBV29-1
TGCGCCAGCACAACTAGCGGGCTGGCCTACAATGAGCAGTTCTTC | CASTTSGLAYNEQFF | TRBJ2-1 | TRBD2 | . | TRBV23-1
TGTGCCAGTAGTAGGTACAGGGGCGTGATGAGCTCCTATAATTCACCCCTCCACTTT | CASSRYRGVMSSYNSPLHF | TRBJ1-6 | TRBD1 | . | TRBV19
TGCGCCAGCAGCTCCAGGGAAGGAGGCACTGAAGCTTTCTTT | CASSSREGGTEAFF | TRBJ1-1 | . | . | TRBV4-1
TGTGCCACCAGCAATATAAAGTCTTCGGAGCAGTACTTC | CATSNIKSSEQYF | TRBJ2-7 | . | . | TRBV15
TGTGCCAGCAGTTACTCCGGGACAAATCGCTACACCTTC | CASSYSGTNRYTF | TRBJ1-2 | . | . | TRBV6-6
TGTGCCAGCGATAGGACACTAGCCCCCCCCCAAGAGACCCAGTACTTC | CASDRTLAPPQETQYF | TRBJ2-5 | . | . | TRBV6-6
TGTGCCTGGACCCACAGGAGCCTCTACGAGCAGTACTTC | CAWTHRSLYEQYF | TRBJ2-7 | . | . | TRBV30
TGTGCCAGCAGCCCCAGGGGTAACTACGAGCAGTACTTC | CASSPRGNYEQYF | TRBJ2-7 | . | . | TRBV2
TGTGCCAGCAGTTACTCAGCACACTCTGGAAACACCATATATTTT | CASSYSAHSGNTIYF | TRBJ1-3 | . | many | TRBV6-5
TGTGCCAGCAGGGCAGCGGGGGGGCCTCTAGGTGAGCAGTTCTTC | CASRAAGGPLGEQFF | TRBJ2-1 | TRBD2 | . | TRBV27
TGTGCCAGCAGCTTGGGACAGGGGGCGGTGAACACTGAAGCTTTCTTT | CASSLGQGAVNTEAFF | TRBJ1-1 | TRBD1 | once | TRBV11-2
TGCAGCGTGGGGACCGGGGGGAACACCGGGGAGCTGTTTTTT | CSVGTGGNTGELFF | TRBJ2-2 | . | . | TRBV29-1
TGTGCCAGCACCGCGGGGGCGACCTACGAGCAGTACTTC | CASTAGATYEQYF | TRBJ2-7 | . | . | TRBV25-1
TGTGCCTGGAGTGTTCAGGGGGTGATAATGAACACTGAAGCTTTCTTT | CAWSVQGVIMNTEAFF | TRBJ1-1 | TRBD1 | . | TRBV30
TGCGCCAGCACCACCTTAGCGGGGGATTACAATGAGCAGTTCTTC | CASTTLAGDYNEQFF | TRBJ2-1 | TRBD2 | . | TRBV5-1
TGTGCCACCAGCAGAGATAACGTGGGGACAGGGGTGTCCGGGGAGCTGTTTTTT | CATSRDNVGTGVSGELFF | TRBJ2-2 | TRBD1 | . | TRBV15
TGTGCCAGCAGCTTGCCCAGAAAGAGCTCCTATAATTCACCCCTCCACTTT | CASSLPRKSSYNSPLHF | TRBJ1-6 | . | . | TRBV4-2
TGTGCCAGCAGCCAAGATGTGGTTAGCGGGGGGGCTTACGAGCAGTACTTC | CASSQDVVSGGAYEQYF | TRBJ2-7 | TRBD2 | . | TRBV4-2
TGTGCCAGTAGTCGACGGGGGGCCTACGAGCAGTACTTC | CASSRRGAYEQYF | TRBJ2-7 | TRBD2 | . | TRBV19
TGTGCCAGCAGCTCGACTCAGGGACGGGGCTATGGCTACACCTTC | CASSSTQGRGYGYTF | TRBJ1-2 | . | . | TRBV7-2